What follows is one TCR beta chain and its context. Its antigen is unknown. The sample belongs to a study of monozygotic twins with inflammatory bowel disease. Every TCR library drew on around 3.5 ug of total RNA. For both chains, the TCRalpha and TCRbeta cDNA went through two nested PCRs of 16 and 9 cycles. TCRdb re-called the 5' RACE reads and gives one entry per CDR3 protein, without DNA. The sample includes approximately 420,000 distinct CDR3 sequences. Study findings and constraints: Distinct T cell subtypes could not be told apart.

The CDR3 contains 15 residues. Looked up from germline, CDR1 is SGHRS and CDR2 is YFSETQ. The rearrangement joins TRBV5-1 to TRBJ1-4. Sequenced material: blood. The clonotype was recovered from a human donor with ulcerative colitis or Crohn's disease, or a healthy co-twin of an affected twin (not recorded which). CDR3 residues: CASSLEAGSGEKLFF. The full variable domain, rest sourced from reference TRBV5-1 and TRBJ1-4, is KAGVTQTPRYLIKTRGQQVTLSCSPISGHRSVSWYQQTPGQGLQFLFEYFSETQRNKGNFPGRFSGRQFSNSRSEMNVSTLELGDSALYLCASSLEAGSGEKLFFGSGTQLSVL.